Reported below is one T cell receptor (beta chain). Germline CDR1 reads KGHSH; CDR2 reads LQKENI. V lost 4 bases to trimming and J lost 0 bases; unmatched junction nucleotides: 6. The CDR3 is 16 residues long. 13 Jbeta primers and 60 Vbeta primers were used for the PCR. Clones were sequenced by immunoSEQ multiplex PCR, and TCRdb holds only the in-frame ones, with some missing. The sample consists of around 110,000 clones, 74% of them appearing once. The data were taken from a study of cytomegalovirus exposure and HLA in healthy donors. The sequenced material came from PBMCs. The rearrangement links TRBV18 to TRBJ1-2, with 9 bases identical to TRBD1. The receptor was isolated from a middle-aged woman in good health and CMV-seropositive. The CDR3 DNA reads TGTGCCAGCTCACGTTCCGGGACAGGGACTAACTATGGCTACACCTTC. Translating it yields CASSRSGTGTNYGYTF.